These T cell receptor beta chains were read from a single sample in a study of blood T cell repertoires in COVID-19. TCRdb's table, derived via immunoSEQ multiplex PCR, lists solely in-frame clones and lacks some. The sample has about 380,000 clones; approximately 80% are singletons. Source material: peripheral blood. The receptors derive from a human donor with acute or convalescent COVID-19. The donor label of this sample is uncertain. Each CDR3 is given with its conserved first and last residue. D genes are given only for firm matches. Rows may omit the clone size; those that give it use once, few, many or a size class.

D,J,V,size,CDR3,DNA
.,TRBJ1-5,TRBV2,.,CASSVGDLSNQPQHF,TGTGCCAGCAGTGTAGGGGACTTGAGCAATCAGCCCCAGCATTTT
TRBD1,TRBJ2-3,TRBV5-4,.,CASSPAAQGTDTQYF,TGTGCCAGCAGCCCGGCGGCACAGGGGACAGATACGCAGTATTTT
TRBD1,TRBJ1-1,TRBV18,.,CASSRQGSNTEAFF,TGTGCCAGCTCGCGACAGGGGTCGAACACTGAAGCTTTCTTT
.,TRBJ1-5,TRBV2,.,CASRRGNQPQHF,TGTGCCAGCCGGAGGGGCAATCAGCCCCAGCATTTT
.,TRBJ1-5,TRBV19,.,CASSIALQGLRQPQHF,TGTGCCAGTAGTATAGCCCTTCAGGGATTGAGACAGCCCCAGCATTTT
TRBD2,TRBJ2-1,TRBV2,once,CASRKRGGSYNEQFF,TGTGCCAGCAGAAAACGGGGGGGATCCTACAATGAGCAGTTCTTC
TRBD2,TRBJ2-5,TRBV3-1/TRBV3-2,.,CASSRRTSEETQYF,TGTGCCAGCAGCCGGCGGACTAGCGAAGAGACCCAGTACTTC
TRBD2,TRBJ2-3,TRBV4-2,.,CASSHPPGSGGRADTQYF,TGTGCCAGCAGCCACCCCCCCGGGAGTGGCGGGAGAGCGGATACGCAGTATTTT
.,TRBJ1-6,TRBV7-9,.,CASSFLRSPLHF,TGTGCCAGCAGTTTCTTGCGTTCACCCCTCCACTTT
.,TRBJ2-1,TRBV4-2,.,CASSQEFGPRGEQFF,TGTGCCAGCAGCCAAGAGTTCGGGCCCCGGGGTGAGCAGTTCTTC
.,TRBJ1-1,TRBV30,.,CAWSVQGYTEAFF,TGTGCCTGGAGTGTACAGGGATACACTGAAGCTTTCTTT
.,TRBJ2-7,TRBV5-1,.,CASSLHGQGGYEQYF,TGCGCCAGCAGCTTGCACGGACAGGGAGGGTACGAGCAGTACTTC
.,TRBJ1-6,TRBV5-5,.,CASSLAEGGNSPLHF,TGTGCCAGCAGCTTGGCGGAGGGCGGAAATTCACCCCTCCACTTT
.,TRBJ1-2,TRBV3-1/TRBV3-2,.,CASSQVGRPNYGYTF,TGTGCCAGCAGCCAAGTGGGCCGGCCTAACTATGGCTACACCTTC
TRBD1,TRBJ1-1,TRBV5-4,.,CASSLNRGHTEAFF,TGTGCCAGCAGCTTAAACAGGGGCCACACTGAAGCTTTCTTT
TRBD1,TRBJ2-3,TRBV2,.,CASSVEGTGGDTQYF,TGTGCCAGCAGCGTGGAGGGGACAGGGGGAGATACGCAGTATTTT
.,TRBJ1-1,TRBV3-1/TRBV3-2,.,CASSQDRGAFF,TGTGCCAGCAGCCAAGATCGAGGGGCTTTCTTT
.,TRBJ1-1,TRBV7-9,.,CATDTTTNTEAFF,TGTGCCACGGACACCACTACGAACACTGAAGCTTTCTTT
TRBD1,TRBJ1-5,TRBV6-5,once,CASSSGTGGDQPQHF,TGTGCCAGCAGTTCCGGGACAGGGGGAGATCAGCCCCAGCATTTT
.,TRBJ2-7,TRBV18,once,CASSRGRDYEQYF,TGTGCCAGCTCACGGGGACGGGACTACGAGCAGTACTTC
.,TRBJ2-2,TRBV7-9,.,CASSLGLMGAGELFF,TGTGCCAGCAGCCTGGGACTTATGGGTGCCGGGGAGCTGTTTTTT
.,TRBJ1-6,TRBV28,.,CASSSPPGLYNSPLHF,TGTGCCAGCAGTTCCCCCCCGGGACTTTATAATTCACCCCTCCACTTT
TRBD1,TRBJ1-1,TRBV9,.,CASSVVRGRNTEAFF,TGTGCCAGCAGCGTAGTTAGGGGGCGGAACACTGAAGCTTTCTTT
.,TRBJ2-5,TRBV19,once,CASSMRGDRETQYF,TGTGCCAGTAGTATGAGGGGGGACAGAGAGACCCAGTACTTC
TRBD2,TRBJ2-2,TRBV13,once,CASSLTAGGFTGELFF,TGTGCCAGCAGCTTAACGGCGGGGGGCTTCACCGGGGAGCTGTTTTTT
TRBD2,TRBJ2-3,TRBV3-1/TRBV3-2,.,CASSHAGGRTDTQYF,TGTGCCAGCAGCCACGCGGGGGGTCGCACAGATACGCAGTATTTT
TRBD1,TRBJ1-2,TRBV4-1,.,CASSHSRTGFNYGYTF,TGCGCCAGCAGCCACAGCAGGACAGGTTTTAACTATGGCTACACCTTC